The clone carrying this T cell receptor beta chain was counted at least ten times. This entry comes from a study of human T cells and chemical hapten exposure. From the RACE reads, TCRdb called clonotypes with MiXCR, one entry per CDR3 protein. The sample contains fewer than 85,000 distinct CDR3 sequences, 9.5% to 13% of which appear only once. Time point: patch test 2, 6 weeks after DPC sensitization. Noted treatment: therapeutic diphenylcyclopropenone sensitization with weekly scalp DPC. The sample consisted of whole blood, taken in connection with sensitization to the hapten diphenylcyclopropenone (DPC). This TCR was recovered from a man aged 18-30 years with alopecia areata. Some clones in this sample may be carry-over from other donors' samples.

The CDR3, as DNA: TGCGCCAGCAGCTTGAACCAGGGGGACTATGGCTACACCTTC. This codes for CASSLNQGDYGYTF. This chain uses TRBV5-1 with TRBJ1-2; 7 bases match TRBD1. The germline gives CDR1 SGHRS, CDR2 YFSETQ. J gave up 3 bases and V 1 base, and 3 bases lay outside the gene matches. The CDR3 runs 14 residues.